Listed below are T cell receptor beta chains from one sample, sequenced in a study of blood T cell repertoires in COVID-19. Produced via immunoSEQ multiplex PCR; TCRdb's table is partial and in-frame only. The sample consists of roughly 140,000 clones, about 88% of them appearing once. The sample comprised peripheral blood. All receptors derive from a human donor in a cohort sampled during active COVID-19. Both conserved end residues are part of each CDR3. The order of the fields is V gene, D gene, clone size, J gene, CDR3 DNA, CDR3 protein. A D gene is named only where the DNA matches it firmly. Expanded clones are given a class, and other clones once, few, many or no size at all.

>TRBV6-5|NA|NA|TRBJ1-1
TGTGCCAGCAGGGGGACAACCATGAACACTGAAGCTTTCTTT
CASRGTTMNTEAFF
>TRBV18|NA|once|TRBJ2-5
TGTGCCAGCTCACCTAAAGAGACCCAGTACTTC
CASSPKETQYF
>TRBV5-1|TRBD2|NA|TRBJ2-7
TGCGCCAGCAGCTTGGGACTAGCGTCGGTCAGCCCCTACGAGCAGTACTTC
CASSLGLASVSPYEQYF
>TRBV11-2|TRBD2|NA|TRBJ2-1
TGTGCCAGCAGCGTAGGGGAACTAGCGGTTAATGAGCAGTTCTTC
CASSVGELAVNEQFF
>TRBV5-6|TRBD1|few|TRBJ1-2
TGTGCCAGCAGCTTGGGGGGACAGAACTATGGCTACACCTTC
CASSLGGQNYGYTF
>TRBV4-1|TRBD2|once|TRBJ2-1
TGCGCCAGCAGCCACGGGGGGACGGGCCCCTACAATGAGCAGTTCTTC
CASSHGGTGPYNEQFF
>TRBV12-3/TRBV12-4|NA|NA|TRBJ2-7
TGTGCCAGCAGTGAGAGGGGGAACGAGCAGTACTTC
CASSERGNEQYF
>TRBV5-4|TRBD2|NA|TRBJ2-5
TGTGCCAGCAGCTTGAGCGGGAGAGGCACCCAAGAGACCCAGTACTTC
CASSLSGRGTQETQYF
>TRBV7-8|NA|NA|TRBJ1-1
TGTGCCAGCAGCTTAGACGGCGGCCGGAGCACTGAAGCTTTCTTT
CASSLDGGRSTEAFF
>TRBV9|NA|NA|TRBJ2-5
TGTGCCAGCAGCGTAGGTGTACTACCGCAAGAGACCCAGTACTTC
CASSVGVLPQETQYF
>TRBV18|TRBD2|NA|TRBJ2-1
TGTGCCAGCTCACCCCTAGCGGGGGGCTACAATGAGCAGTTCTTC
CASSPLAGGYNEQFF
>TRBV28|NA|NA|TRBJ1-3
TGTGCCAGCAGTTTATTAGGGGCAGACGGAAACACCATATATTTT
CASSLLGADGNTIYF
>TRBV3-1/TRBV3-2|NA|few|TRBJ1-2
TGTGCCAGCAGTGAGCCGCGCAGGGGCTACACCTTC
CASSEPRRGYTF
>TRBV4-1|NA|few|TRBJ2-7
TGCGCCAGCAGCCAATGGACAGGGCAGGGGACTACCTACGAGCAGTACTTC
CASSQWTGQGTTYEQYF
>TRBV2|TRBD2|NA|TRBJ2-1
TGTGCCAGCAGTGAAGGGCCTAGCGGGAGAAGAGATGAGCAGTTCTTC
CASSEGPSGRRDEQFF
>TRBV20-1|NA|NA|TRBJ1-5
TGCAGTGCTAGTGGTGGGCCCACCAATCAGCCCCAGCATTTT
CSASGGPTNQPQHF
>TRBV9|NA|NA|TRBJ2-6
TGTGCCAGCAGCGTAGCTGGGCGCACTGGGGCCAACGTCCTGACTTTC
CASSVAGRTGANVLTF
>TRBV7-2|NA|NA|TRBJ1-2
TGTGCCAGCAGCTTCCCCGGGTGGTATGGCTACACCTTC
CASSFPGWYGYTF
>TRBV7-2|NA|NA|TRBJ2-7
TGTGCCAGCAGCCCCGGACAGCATCCCCTATACGAGCAGTACTTC
CASSPGQHPLYEQYF
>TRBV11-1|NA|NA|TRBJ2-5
TGTGCCAGCAGCTTAGGAGGGGGTTTAAACCAAGAGACCCAGTACTTC
CASSLGGGLNQETQYF
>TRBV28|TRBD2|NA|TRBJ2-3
TGTGCCACTTTGGGGGCGGGGGGGAAGGATACGCAGTATTTT
CATLGAGGKDTQYF
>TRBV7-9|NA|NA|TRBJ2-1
TGTGCCAGCAGCTTAGCGCCCGCGGTCAATGAGCAGTTCTTC
CASSLAPAVNEQFF
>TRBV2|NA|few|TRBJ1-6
TGTGCCAGCAACAGGGAGCCGTATTCACCCCTCCACTTT
CASNREPYSPLHF
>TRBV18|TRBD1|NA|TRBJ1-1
TGTGCCAGCTCACCAGGGACAGGGGTGTCCAGCGCTGAAGCTTTCTTT
CASSPGTGVSSAEAFF
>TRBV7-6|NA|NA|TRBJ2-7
TGTGCCAGCAGCTTAGCTCCAGGGGAATCCTACGAGCAGTACTTC
CASSLAPGESYEQYF
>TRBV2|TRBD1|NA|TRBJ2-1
TGTGCCAGCAGGGGACAGAGCTCCTACAATGAGCAGTTCTTC
CASRGQSSYNEQFF
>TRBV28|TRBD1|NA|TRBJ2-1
TGTGCCAGCAGTTTAAGGACAGGGACAAATGAGCAGTTCTTC
CASSLRTGTNEQFF
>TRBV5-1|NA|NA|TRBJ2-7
TGCGCCAGCAGCTTGGGAGCCTACGAGCAGTACTTC
CASSLGAYEQYF
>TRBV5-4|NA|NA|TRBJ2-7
TGTGCCAGCAGCCCGGGGGGCCTCTACGAGCAGTACTTC
CASSPGGLYEQYF
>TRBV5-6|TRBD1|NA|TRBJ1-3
TGTGCCAGCAGCTCCAGGACAGGCGGTGGAAACACCATATATTTT
CASSSRTGGGNTIYF
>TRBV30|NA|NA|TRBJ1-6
TGTGCCGGCCACCGGGACACCGATTCACCCCTCCACTTT
CAGHRDTDSPLHF
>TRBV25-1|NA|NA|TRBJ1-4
TGTGCCAGCAGTGAATATAAGGGGCAGCTAAATGAAAAACTGTTTTTT
CASSEYKGQLNEKLFF
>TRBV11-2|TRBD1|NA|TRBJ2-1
TGTGCCAGCACCCTTCCCACCGGGACAGGGTCCAATGAGCAGTTCTTC
CASTLPTGTGSNEQFF
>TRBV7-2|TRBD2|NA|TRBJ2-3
TGTGCCAGCAGCTTATGGCTAGCGGGAGGGACTAGCACAGATACGCAGTATTTT
CASSLWLAGGTSTDTQYF
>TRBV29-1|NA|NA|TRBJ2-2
TGCAGCGTTCACCACATATCGCTTGGTCCCGGGGAGCTGTTTTTT
CSVHHISLGPGELFF
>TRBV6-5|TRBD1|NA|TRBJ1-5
TGTGCCAGCAGTTTACAGGGGAATGATCAGCCCCAGCATTTT
CASSLQGNDQPQHF
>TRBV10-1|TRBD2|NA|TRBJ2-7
TGCGCCAGCAGTGTTGGGGGGGGGACTGGGGCCTACGAGCAGTACTTC
CASSVGGGTGAYEQYF
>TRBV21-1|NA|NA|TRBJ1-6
TGTGCCAGGGGACCCGGGACAGCCCATAGATCACCCCTCCACTTT
CARGPGTAHRSPLHF
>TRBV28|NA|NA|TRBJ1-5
TGTGCCAGCAGTTTTGCACCGACAGTTTATAGCAATCAGCCCCAGCATTTT
CASSFAPTVYSNQPQHF
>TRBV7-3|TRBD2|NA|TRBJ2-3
TGTGCCAGCAGCTTCCTAGCGGTTAGCACAGATACGCAGTATTTT
CASSFLAVSTDTQYF